This section outlines one TCR beta chain sequence together with its context. In germline, CDR1 is MNHEY, CDR2 SVGAGI. Trimming at V came to 6 bases and at J to 3 bases, leaving 3 bases not matched to a gene. This CDR3 is built from 15 residues. This sample is drawn from a study of blood T cell repertoires in COVID-19. Overall study context: The samples span acute and convalescent COVID-19 from the United States, Italy and Spain. PBMCs, B-cell-depleted T cells, or T cells provided the cDNA or gDNA that made up the material.

Original methodology: Reference gene primer amplification gave nucleated cell count estimates. Using immunoSEQ multiplex PCR, the repertoire was profiled, and TCRdb retains in-frame clones only, with some absent. Clone size and V and J calls were adopted from that table, with D and trimming inferred from the DNA. The sample shows about 160,000 clones, roughly 85% of them seen only once. The specimen was peripheral blood. This clonotype originated in a man in his 70s with acute or convalescent COVID-19. The gene calls are TRBV6-5 and TRBJ2-2, with 11 bases that match TRBD1. The DNA of the CDR3 is TGTGCCAGCAGACGGGACAGGGGGGACACCGGGGAGCTGTTTTTT. It specifies CASRRDRGDTGELFF.